This T cell receptor beta chain was identified during a study of cytomegalovirus exposure and HLA in healthy donors. Study-wide context: Among the 350 to 500 donors who were genotyped, 81% fell in the genetic ancestry cluster that is associated with self-reported Caucasian donors.

Per germline, CDR1 KGHSH and CDR2 LQKENI. Trimming took off 2 bases at V and 2 bases at J, with 9 bases between the two ends. The CDR3 is 14 residues long. Primers for the PCR totalled 60 Vbeta and 13 Jbeta. TCRdb's copy holds only in-frame clones and misses some; the assay was immunoSEQ multiplex PCR. Of around 200,000 clones listed, 70% to 75% are singletons. Specimen: PBMCs. The clonotype originates from a young man in good health and CMV-seropositive. The V gene is TRBV18, the J gene TRBJ2-5; D unclear. The CDR3 is CASSPGVRQETQYF. DNA of the CDR3: TGTGCCAGCTCACCAGGTGTGAGGCAAGAGACCCAGTACTTC.